This T cell receptor (beta chain) originates from a study of PD-1 blockade in classical Hodgkin lymphoma. Time point here: cycle 4 day 1 (C4D1), after five to seven weeks of nivolumab. Every patient had relapsed following autologous stem cell transplantation, and cohorts differed in brentuximab vedotin exposure. This clone was observed a few times. The antigen is undetermined. Study-wide results and limits: Initiation of nivolumab under 1 year after ASCT led to exclusion of patients.

Using immunoSEQ multiplex PCR, the repertoire was profiled, and TCRdb retains in-frame clones only, with some absent. The sample yields about 44,000 clones, 66% seen once. The CDR3 length is 16 residues. The V end was cut by 1 base, the J end by 7 bases, with 22 bases between. The germline V gene has CDR1 GTSNPN and CDR2 SVGIG (reference sequence). The TCR originated in a human donor with classical Hodgkin lymphoma. This chain joins TRBV30 and TRBJ2-5; a weak D match, TRBD2 (5 bases). The sequencing used peripheral blood mononuclear cells (PBMCs), collected before the fourth cycle of nivolumab. The CDR3: CAWSDDAVWVEGTQYF. The CDR3 DNA follows: TGTGCCTGGAGTGACGACGCGGTTTGGGTCGAGGGGACCCAGTACTTC.